This T cell receptor (beta chain) was identified in a study of technical replicates of blood from a handful of donors. Germline V gene sequence: CDR1 MDHEN, CDR2 SYDVKM. The CDR3 spans 17 residues. J gave up 5 bases and V 3 bases, and 10 bases lay outside the gene matches. Measured with immunoSEQ multiplex PCR; TCRdb has only the in-frame clones, and not every one. The sample includes roughly 82,000 clones, nearly 96% of them seen just once. The TCR sequence derives from a human donor in good health. The rearrangement uses TRBV28 and TRBJ2-7, with TRBD2 identical over 13 bases. The specimen sequenced was T cells isolated from PBMCs. The CDR3 here is CASSFSPSTSGRNEQYF. The CDR3 DNA is TGTGCCAGCAGTTTTTCCCCCTCGACTAGCGGGAGGAACGAGCAGTACTTC.